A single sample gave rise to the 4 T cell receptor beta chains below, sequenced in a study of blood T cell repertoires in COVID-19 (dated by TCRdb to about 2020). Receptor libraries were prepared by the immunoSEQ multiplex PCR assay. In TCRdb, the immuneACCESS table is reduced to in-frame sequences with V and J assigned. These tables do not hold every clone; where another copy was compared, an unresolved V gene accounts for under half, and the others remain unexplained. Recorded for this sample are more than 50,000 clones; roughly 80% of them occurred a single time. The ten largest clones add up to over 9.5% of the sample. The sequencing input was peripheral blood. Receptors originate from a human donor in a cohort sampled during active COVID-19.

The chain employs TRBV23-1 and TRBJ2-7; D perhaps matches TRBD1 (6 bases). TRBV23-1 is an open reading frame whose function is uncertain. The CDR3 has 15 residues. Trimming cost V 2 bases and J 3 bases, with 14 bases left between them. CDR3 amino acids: CASSQGRGSDYEQYF. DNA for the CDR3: TGCGCCAGCAGTCAAGGCAGGGGAAGTGACTACGAGCAGTACTTC.

The chain's CDR3 is CASSLGTEGTQYF. Here the CDR3 DNA reads TGTGCCAGCAGCTTAGGGACAGAGGGGACCCAGTACTTC. The chain has TRBV11-3 and TRBJ2-5, with D possibly being TRBD1 (6 bases). The germline CDR1 and CDR2 sequences are SGHNT and YENEEA. The CDR3 runs to 13 residues. Trimming removed 1 base at V and 7 bases at J, with 10 bases between.

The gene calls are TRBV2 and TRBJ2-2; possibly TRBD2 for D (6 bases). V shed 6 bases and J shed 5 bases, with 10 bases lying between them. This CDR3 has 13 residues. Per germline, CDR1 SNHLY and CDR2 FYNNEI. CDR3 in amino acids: CASSVGGTGELFF. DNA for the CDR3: TGTGCCAGCAGCGTGGGGGGAACCGGGGAGCTGTTTTTT.

CDR3: CASSLRPQGLWPYNEQFF. The DNA for the CDR3 is TGCGCCAGCAGCTTGCGGCCACAGGGGCTCTGGCCCTACAATGAGCAGTTCTTC. The chain joins TRBV5-1 to TRBJ2-1, with 7 bases matching TRBD1. The CDR3 runs to 18 residues. J was trimmed by 2 bases and V by 1 base; bases with no gene match: 12. Germline V gives CDR1 SGHRS, CDR2 YFSETQ. The full variable domain, completed using reference TRBV5-1 and TRBJ2-1, is KAGVTQTPRYLIKTRGQQVTLSCSPISGHRSVSWYQQTPGQGLQFLFEYFSETQRNKGNFPGRFSGRQFSNSRSEMNVSTLELGDSALYLCASSLRPQGLWPYNEQFFGPGTRLTVL.